This record looks at one T cell receptor beta chain sequence and its context. This clonotype was detected ten times or more. Its binding antigen is unknown. Base qualities are not provided; no much larger clone lies one nucleotide away. This entry is derived from a study of neurological immune-mediated disorders (dated by TCRdb to the late 2010s). For the study in its entirety: Peripheral blood TCR-beta repertoires from patients with HTLV-I-associated myelopathy (HAM/TSP), patients with multiple sclerosis, and healthy controls were compared in the study using UMI-based sequencing. The 90 to 120 TCR-beta libraries covered PBMC samples along with longitudinal samples, technical triplicates, and paired sorted CD4+ and CD8+ T-cell subsets. Of the 70 or so subjects in the cohort, around 14 were HAM/TSP patients, roughly 35 were multiple sclerosis patients, and about 20 were healthy controls. Findings and caveats that apply to the study as a whole: No identical CDR3 amino acid sequences were shared among expanded clones across subjects, suggesting private TCR-beta repertoires in all groups. The highest TCR clonal expansion was observed in HAM/TSP patients, whereas the lowest was observed in MS patients, even when compared with healthy controls.

Blood bank volunteers in Maryland, USA served as the healthy controls. For unsorted PBMC libraries, 2 million PBMCs were used after storage in RNAlater at -80 degrees C until RNA extraction. Peripheral blood was subjected to Ficoll-Hypaque density gradient centrifugation to isolate PBMCs, which were then cryopreserved in liquid nitrogen. V sheds 2 bases and J sheds 4 bases, leaving 16 bases between their ends. The CDR3 spans 16 residues, from the cysteine through the phenylalanine. The read is trimmed to its CDR3 DNA, 48 bases read in frame from base 1. Per the germline V gene, KGHSH is the CDR1 and LQKENI is the CDR2. cDNA was synthesized by template-switch 5'RACE using a primer with a 10-nucleotide random unique molecular identifier that tagged each TCR transcript. Every sequencing run yielded over 160 million TCR-beta sequences covering 15-18 subjects. The RNeasy kit was used to extract total RNA. Using the KAPA Real-time Library Amplification kit, TCR-beta VDJ regions were amplified with primers for the TCR constant region and the 5'RACE anchor. Sample indexes and Illumina adaptors were added in a first PCR, and a second PCR then increased library yield. After purification with Ampure beads, the TCR product of roughly 650 bp was size-selected on a 2% E-gel SizeSelection system. Before pooling, library quality was checked on a Bioanalyzer, concentration was measured with Qubit, and libraries were quantified with the Kapa Library Quantification kit. Libraries were sequenced paired-end 2 x 150 bp on an Illumina HiSeq 2500. To increase sequence diversity, roughly 24-31% phiX was spiked into each library pool. In the original analysis: Quality-filtered reads were processed with the UMI-based MiGEC pipeline, and over 75% of raw TCR sequences were removed by the MiGEC pipeline during error correction. VDJ genes were aligned to IMGT germline references, and each clonotype was defined by a unique CDR3 amino acid sequence together with V-J genes. Clonal expansion, Shannon diversity, and CDR3 relatedness (CalcPairwiseDistances, ClusterSamples) were evaluated with VDJtools, and phylogenetic trees were built with CLCbio workbench. Expanded clones were defined as having at least 8 unique UMIs, based on coefficient-of-variation modelling across technical triplicates. TCRdb redid the processing of the public reads, applying fastp at Q25 and MiXCR, and retained in-frame beta chains. Merged by CDR3 protein, the rows form single entries marked with the most common genes and DNA. TCRdb assigned the V and J calls; the authors' analysis was not used. The sample profile shows 25,000 to 35,000 distinct CDR3 sequences; 12% of them were found once. About 5.8% of the sample goes to the ten largest clones.

This sequence was found in a woman aged 55 to 70 in good health. Input material: PBMCs. The chain uses TRBV18 and TRBJ2-3; a weak D assignment points to TRBD1 (5 bases agree). The nucleotides are TGTGCCAGCTCACCAGTAATTCAGGGTTGGGCAGATACGCAGTATTTT. Translation gives CASSPVIQGWADTQYF.